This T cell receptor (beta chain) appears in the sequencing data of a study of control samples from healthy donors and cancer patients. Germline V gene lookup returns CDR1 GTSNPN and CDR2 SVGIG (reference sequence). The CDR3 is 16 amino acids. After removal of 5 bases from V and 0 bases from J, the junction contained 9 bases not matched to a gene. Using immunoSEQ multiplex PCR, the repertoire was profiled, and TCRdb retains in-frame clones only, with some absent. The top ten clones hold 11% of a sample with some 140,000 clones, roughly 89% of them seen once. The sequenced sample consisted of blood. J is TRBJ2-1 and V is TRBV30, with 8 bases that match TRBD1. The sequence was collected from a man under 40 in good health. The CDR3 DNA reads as TGTGCCTGGGCCCTCGCAACAGGGGGCTCCTACAATGAGCAGTTCTTC. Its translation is CAWALATGGSYNEQFF.